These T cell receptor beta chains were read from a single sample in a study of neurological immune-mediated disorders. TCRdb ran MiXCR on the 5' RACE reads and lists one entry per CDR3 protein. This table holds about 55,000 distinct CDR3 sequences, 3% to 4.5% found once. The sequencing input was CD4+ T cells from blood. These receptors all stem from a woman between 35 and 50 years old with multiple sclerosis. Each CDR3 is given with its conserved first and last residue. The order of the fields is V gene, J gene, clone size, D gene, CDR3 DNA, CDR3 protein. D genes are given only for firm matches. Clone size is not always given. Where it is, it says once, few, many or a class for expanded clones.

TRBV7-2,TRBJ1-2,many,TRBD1,TGTGCCAGCAGCCGGACCAGACAGGGGGCAGGTGGCTACACCTTC,CASSRTRQGAGGYTF
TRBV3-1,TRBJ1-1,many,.,TGTGCCAGCAGATCGAACACTGAAGCTTTCTTT,CASRSNTEAFF
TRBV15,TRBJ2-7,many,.,TGTGCCACCAGCAGAGATCACAGGTCCTACGAGCAGTACTTC,CATSRDHRSYEQYF
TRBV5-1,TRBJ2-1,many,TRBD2,TGCGCCAGCAGCTTGGCTCCTAGCGGGGGGGTGAATGAGCAGTTCTTC,CASSLAPSGGVNEQFF
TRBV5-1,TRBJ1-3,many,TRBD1,TGCGCCAGCAGCTTGGATACAGGGGGCTCTGGAAACACCATATATTTT,CASSLDTGGSGNTIYF
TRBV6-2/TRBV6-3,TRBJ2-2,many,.,TGTGCCAGCAGTGACACTCCTCTCACCGGGGAGCTGTTTTTT,CASSDTPLTGELFF
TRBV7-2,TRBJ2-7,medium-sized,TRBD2,TGTGCCAGCAGGAGAAAGGGAGGGATATCCTACGAGCAGTACTTC,CASRRKGGISYEQYF
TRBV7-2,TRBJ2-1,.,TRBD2,TGTGCCAGCAGCTTAGCGAGACTAGCGGGCTCACAGCAGTTCTTC,CASSLARLAGSQQFF
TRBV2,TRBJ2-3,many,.,TGTGCCAGCAGGGGCGGGTCTGCGGATACGCAGTATTTT,CASRGGSADTQYF
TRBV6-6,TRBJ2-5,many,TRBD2,TGTGCCAGCAGCCCGCCCAGCGGGGCCGTCCAAGAGACCCAGTACTTC,CASSPPSGAVQETQYF
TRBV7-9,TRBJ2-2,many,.,TGTGCCAGCAGTCCCACCCCTCGCGGGGCCGGGGAGCTGTTTTTT,CASSPTPRGAGELFF
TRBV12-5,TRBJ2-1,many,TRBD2,TGTGCTAGTGGTTTGGACGGGACTAGTAAGTTCTTC,CASGLDGTSKFF
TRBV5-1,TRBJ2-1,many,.,TGCGCCAGCAGCTTGGACCAGTCGGACGCTGAGCAGTTCTTC,CASSLDQSDAEQFF
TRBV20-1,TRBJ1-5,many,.,TGCAGTGCGGGGTTGTGGGGCGATCAGCCCCAGCATTTT,CSAGLWGDQPQHF
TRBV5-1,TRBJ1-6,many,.,TGCGCCAGCAGCTGGGCGGACCAGGGTAATTCACCCCTCCACTTT,CASSWADQGNSPLHF
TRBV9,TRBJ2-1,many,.,TGTGCCAGCAGCGTAGGAGTAGGGGGGACCAATGAGCAGTTCTTC,CASSVGVGGTNEQFF
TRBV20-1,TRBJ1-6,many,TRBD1,TGCAGTGCTAGACCGACAGGGCCAATTTATAATTCACCCCTCCACTTT,CSARPTGPIYNSPLHF
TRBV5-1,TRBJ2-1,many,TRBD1,TGCGCCAGCAGCCCCGGACAGGGGGTCTACAATGAGCAGTTCTTC,CASSPGQGVYNEQFF
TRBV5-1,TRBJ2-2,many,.,TGCGCCAGCAGCTTGCGCGGAGGGAACACCGGGGAGCTGTTTTTT,CASSLRGGNTGELFF
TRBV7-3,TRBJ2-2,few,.,TGTGCCAGCAGCTTCCTCACAGGGAAGGGTACCGGGGAGCTGTTTTTT,CASSFLTGKGTGELFF
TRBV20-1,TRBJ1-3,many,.,TGCAGCGCGGCAGGGGCTGGAAACACCATATATTTT,CSAAGAGNTIYF
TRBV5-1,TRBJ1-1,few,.,TGCGCCAGCAGCTCTGACGGGGGGCATTACACTGAAGCTTTCTTT,CASSSDGGHYTEAFF
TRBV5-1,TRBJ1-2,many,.,TGCGCCAGCAGCTTGGAGGGGAATGGCTACACCTTC,CASSLEGNGYTF
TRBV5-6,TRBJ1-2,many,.,TGTGCCAGCAGCCCCATTCGGACCAACTATGGCTACACCTTC,CASSPIRTNYGYTF
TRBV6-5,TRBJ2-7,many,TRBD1,TGTGCCAGCAGTTACCGACAGGGATCAAGACACTACGAGCAGTACTTC,CASSYRQGSRHYEQYF
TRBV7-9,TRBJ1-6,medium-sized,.,TGTGCCAGCAGCTTTGGGAGTTCTAATTCACCCCTCCACTTT,CASSFGSSNSPLHF
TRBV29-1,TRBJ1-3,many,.,TGCAGCGTTGCTCAAACGAGGGGAAACACCATATATTTT,CSVAQTRGNTIYF
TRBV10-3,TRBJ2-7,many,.,TGTGCCATCAGTCCAGGTGGGGGGCAGGGTTTCTACGAGCAGTACTTC,CAISPGGGQGFYEQYF
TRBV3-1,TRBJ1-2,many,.,TGTGCCAGCAGCCAAGCCGCGCAGGGGACCTATGGCTACACCTTC,CASSQAAQGTYGYTF
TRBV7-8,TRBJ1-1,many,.,TGTGCCAGCAGCTTAGCCCGGGGGAACACTGAAGCTTTCTTT,CASSLARGNTEAFF
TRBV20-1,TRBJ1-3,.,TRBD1,TGCAGTGCTAGCCGGGACAGCAAGCCCTCTGGAAACACCATATATTTT,CSASRDSKPSGNTIYF
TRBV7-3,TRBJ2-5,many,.,TGTGCCAGCAGCTTAACCCTAGGGGAGACCCAGTACTTC,CASSLTLGETQYF
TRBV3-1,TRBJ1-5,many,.,TGTGCCAGCAGCCAGACAGCAGGTGATTTGCCCCAGCATTTT,CASSQTAGDLPQHF
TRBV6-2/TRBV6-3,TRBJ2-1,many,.,TGTGCCAGCAGTCCAGGAGGTGTAAACTACAATGAGCAGTTCTTC,CASSPGGVNYNEQFF
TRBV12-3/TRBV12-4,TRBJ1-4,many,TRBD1,TGTGCCAGCAGTTTTGGGGGACAGATAATTGAAAAACTGTTTTTT,CASSFGGQIIEKLFF
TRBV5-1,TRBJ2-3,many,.,TGCGCCAGCAGCCCGACCACAGATACGCAGTATTTT,CASSPTTDTQYF
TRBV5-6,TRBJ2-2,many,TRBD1,TGTGCCAGCAGCGGAGACAGGGCTGACACCGGGGAGCTGTTTTTT,CASSGDRADTGELFF
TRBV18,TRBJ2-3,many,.,TGTGCCAGCTCACCCGGACAACCCACAGATACGCAGTATTTT,CASSPGQPTDTQYF
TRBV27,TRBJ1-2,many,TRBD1,TGTGCCAGCAGTTCCAATCACAGGGGGAACTATGGCTACACCTTC,CASSSNHRGNYGYTF
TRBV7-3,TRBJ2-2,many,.,TGTGCCAGCAGCTTAGGGGGTTCAGGCGGGGAGCTGTTTTTT,CASSLGGSGGELFF
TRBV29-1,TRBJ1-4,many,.,TGCAGCCTCCCCAAGGACCAAGGCGAAAAACTGTTTTTT,CSLPKDQGEKLFF
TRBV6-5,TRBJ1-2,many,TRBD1,TGTGCCAGCGGGGACAGGGGGCAATATGGCTACACCTTC,CASGDRGQYGYTF
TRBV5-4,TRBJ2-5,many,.,TGTGCCAGCAGCTTGTTTCAGGGGAACCAAGAGACCCAGTACTTC,CASSLFQGNQETQYF
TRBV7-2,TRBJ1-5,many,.,TGTGCCAGCAGCTTAGAAGGCCTTACCAATCAGCCCCAGCATTTT,CASSLEGLTNQPQHF
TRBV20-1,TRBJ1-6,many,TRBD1,TGCAGTGCTCGGGGACAGTATAATTCACCCCTCCACTTT,CSARGQYNSPLHF
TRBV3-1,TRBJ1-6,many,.,TGTGCCAGCAACCAAGATTCAGGACTACCCCTCCACTTT,CASNQDSGLPLHF
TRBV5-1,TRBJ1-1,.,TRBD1,TGCGCCAGCAGTCGGACAGGGGGAGCTTTCTTT,CASSRTGGAFF
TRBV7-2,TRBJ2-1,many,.,TGTGCCAGCAGCTTACCGGGAGCTGAGCAGTTCTTC,CASSLPGAEQFF
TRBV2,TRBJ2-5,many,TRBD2,TGTGCCAGCAGTGAACGGACTAGCGATGGGACCCAGTACTTC,CASSERTSDGTQYF
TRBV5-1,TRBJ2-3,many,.,TGCGCCAGCAGCTTGACAACAGATACGCAGTATTTT,CASSLTTDTQYF
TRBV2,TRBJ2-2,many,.,TGTGCCAGCAGTGAAGGGCTTACCGGGGAGCTGTTTTTT,CASSEGLTGELFF